The T cell receptor (beta chain) described here comes from a study of persistence of HIV-infected CD4 T cells. This clone has only a few counts. Its antigen is not identified. The libraries were made with immunoSEQ version 4 in survey mode. Repertoires were generated with immunoSEQ multiplex PCR, while TCRdb's copy carries only in-frame clones and drops some. The top ten clones hold roughly 8% of a sample with 15,000 to 20,000 clones, approximately 65% of them seen once. Cells were stimulated with CMV-infected fibroblast lysates at approximately 10 ug/mL. Sorting selected CD4+ T cells upregulating both CD40 ligand and CD69. The sequence was collected from an adult woman with HIV who was CMV-seropositive. This sample comprised CD4+ T cells sorted from PBMCs after approximately 20-hour stimulation, obtained from a patient who received antiretroviral therapy.

The CDR3 region has the DNA TGTGCCAGCAGCGTAGAGCCCACCCGCAATGAGCAGTTCTTC. Translated: CASSVEPTRNEQFF. V gene TRBV9 combines with J gene TRBJ2-1; no reliable D call. CDR1 is SGDLS, CDR2 YYNGEE, per germline. The CDR3 is 14 residues long. With 0 bases removed from V and 6 bases from J, the gap between germline ends came to 10 bases.